A single sample gave rise to the 13 T cell receptor beta chains below, sequenced in a study of T-cell reconstitution after alpha-beta-depleted transplantation in children. Preparation of the TCRbeta library used unique molecular identifiers. TCRdb ran MiXCR on the PCR reads and lists one entry per CDR3 protein. In the table there are 200,000 to 250,000 distinct CDR3 sequences, around 8.4% of which are singletons. The source was PBMCs, mostly from graft donor cells, collected 360 days after TCRalphabeta/CD19-depleted stem cell transplant. The source of these receptors is a male patient aged 2 to 10 who had a stem cell transplant for acute myeloid leukemia, so the T cells may come from the graft donor.

This clonotype was counted only a few times. The V gene is TRBV12-3 or TRBV12-4, the J gene TRBJ1-2; D is perhaps TRBD1 (6 bases). CDR3 length: 14 amino acids. Deletions cut 1 base from V and 8 bases from J, with 14 bases between. The CDR3 spells CASSLEDPGAGYTF. CDR3 in DNA: TGTGCCAGCAGTTTAGAAGACCCGGGGGCGGGCTACACCTTC.

This clonotype was observed at least ten times. This chain connects TRBV5-1 to TRBJ2-6; 8 nucleotides align to TRBD2. CDR3 size: 18 residues. Germline CDR1 SGHRS, CDR2 YFSETQ. Trimming at V came to 3 bases and at J to 0 bases, leaving 8 bases not matched to a gene. CDR3 nucleotide sequence: TGCGCCAGCAGCTCCCGAATTAGCGGGACCTCTGGGGCCAACGTCCTGACTTTC. It specifies CASSSRISGTSGANVLTF.

The V and J genes are TRBV6-2 or TRBV6-3 and TRBJ2-2, with 8 bases aligning to TRBD1. J gave up 0 bases and V 4 bases, and 4 bases lay outside the gene matches. The CDR3 covers 16 residues. Per the germline V gene, CDR1 is MNHEY and CDR2 is SVGEGT. CDR3 sequence: CASSSDREANTGELFF. The CDR3 nucleotides are TGTGCCAGCAGTTCGGACAGGGAGGCGAACACCGGGGAGCTGTTTTTT.

This clonotype has at least ten counts. The chain carries TRBV6-5 and TRBJ2-3; TRBD1 aligns across 9 bases. V lost 10 bases and J lost 7; bases outside the gene matches: 6. Germline lookup yields CDR1 MNHEY and CDR2 SVGAGI. The CDR3 has 12 amino acids. The CDR3 DNA reads as TGTGCCACTTCGGGGACAGGGAATACGCAGTATTTT. Protein product: CATSGTGNTQYF.

This clonotype was observed at least ten times. The gene calls are TRBV20-1 and TRBJ2-5; D gene ambiguous. CDR1 is DFQATT, CDR2 SNEGSKA, per germline (reference sequence). The CDR3 runs 10 residues. Trimming took 6 bases from V and 6 from J, leaving 8 bases between them. CDR3 in DNA: TGCAGTGCACACTATCAGACCCAGTACTTC. This encodes CSAHYQTQYF.

This clonotype was recorded a few times. The chain is built from TRBV18 and TRBJ2-5; perhaps TRBD1 as D (6 bases). Germline-derived CDR1 and CDR2 are KGHSH and LQKENI. The CDR3 runs 13 residues. V gave up 2 bases and J gave up 3 bases, with 7 bases separating them. The CDR3 sequence is CASSPGGKETQYF. The CDR3 DNA is TGTGCCAGCTCACCAGGGGGCAAAGAGACCCAGTACTTC.

This clonotype turned up a few times. The chain's CDR3 is CASSWGLIGETQYF. CDR3 in DNA: TGTGCCAGCAGTTGGGGCCTCATTGGGGAGACCCAGTACTTC. The chain couples TRBV12-3 or TRBV12-4 to TRBJ2-5; the D gene is possibly TRBD1 (5 bases). V lost 4 bases to trimming and J lost 5 bases, with 14 bases between them. The CDR3 is made up of 14 amino acids.

This clonotype occurred a few times. This rearrangement joins TRBV20-1 to TRBJ1-2; weak D call: TRBD1 (6 bases). The V gene's germline CDR1 is DFQATT and CDR2 SNEGSKA (reference sequence). The CDR3 length is 15 residues. Trimming took 2 bases from V and 1 from J, leaving 14 bases between them. The CDR3: CSARRAGAFNYGYTF. CDR3 in DNA: TGCAGTGCTAGAAGAGCAGGGGCTTTTAACTATGGCTACACCTTC.

This clonotype came up many times. The rearrangement links TRBV29-1 to TRBJ1-1, with D unclear. Germline CDR1 SQVTM, CDR2 ANQGSEA. The CDR3 consists of 13 residues. V lost 1 base and J 2 bases, leaving 8 bases between the germline ends. Here the CDR3 reads CSVEVGKNTEAFF. The CDR3 DNA reads TGCAGCGTTGAAGTGGGGAAAAACACTGAAGCTTTCTTT.

The rearrangement uses TRBV6-1 and TRBJ2-1; 12 bases fit TRBD1. The CDR3 runs to 18 residues. The germline V gene has CDR1 MNHNS and CDR2 SASEGT. The V gene end was trimmed by 6 bases and the J gene end by 7 bases; junction bases not matched to a gene: 16. CDR3 residues: CASSPTIPGQGAWNEQFF. The CDR3 DNA is TGTGCCAGCAGCCCAACCATCCCGGGACAGGGGGCTTGGAATGAGCAGTTCTTC.

A few counts support this clonotype. This chain uses TRBV20-1 with TRBJ2-1; D is unresolved. CDR1 and CDR2 (germline): DFQATT, SNEGSKA (reference sequence). Trimming pared 0 bases from V and 5 bases from J, leaving 5 bases between. This CDR3 spans 12 amino acids. CDR3 region: CSAREGNNEQFF. The CDR3 DNA sequence: TGCAGTGCTAGAGAGGGGAACAATGAGCAGTTCTTC.

The table lists this clonotype with a count of one. V gene TRBV7-6 combines with J gene TRBJ2-7; D may be TRBD1 or TRBD2 (5 bases each). The V and J ends lost 6 bases and 5 bases respectively, with 14 bases between them. The CDR3 spans 13 residues. Germline CDR1 reads SGHVS; CDR2 reads FNYEAQ. The CDR3 is CASSPGPGDEQYV. CDR3 sequence (DNA): TGTGCCAGCAGTCCGGGACCCGGAGACGAGCAGTACGTC.

This clonotype was detected many times. The gene calls are TRBV12-3 or TRBV12-4 and TRBJ1-5; a possible D gene is TRBD1 (5 bases). V was clipped by 7 bases and J by 6 bases, with 10 bases between them. There are 12 residues in the CDR3. The CDR3 DNA is TGTGCCAGCAAATGGGGGAGTCAGCCCCAGCATTTT. Its translation is CASKWGSQPQHF.